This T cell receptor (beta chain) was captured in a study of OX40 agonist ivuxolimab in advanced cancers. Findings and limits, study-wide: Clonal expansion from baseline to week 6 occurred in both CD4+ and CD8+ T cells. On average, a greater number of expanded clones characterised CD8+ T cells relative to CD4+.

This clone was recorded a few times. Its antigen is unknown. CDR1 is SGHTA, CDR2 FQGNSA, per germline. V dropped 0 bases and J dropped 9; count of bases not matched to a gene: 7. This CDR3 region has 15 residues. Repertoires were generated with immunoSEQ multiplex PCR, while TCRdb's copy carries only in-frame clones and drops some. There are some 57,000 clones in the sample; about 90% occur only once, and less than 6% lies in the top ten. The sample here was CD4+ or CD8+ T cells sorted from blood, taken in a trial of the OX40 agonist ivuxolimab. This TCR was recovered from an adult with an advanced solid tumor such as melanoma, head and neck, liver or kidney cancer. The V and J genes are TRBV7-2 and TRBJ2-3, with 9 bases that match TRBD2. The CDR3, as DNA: TGTGCCAGCAGCTTAGCGAAGGTAGCGGGAGACACGCAGTATTTT. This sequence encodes CASSLAKVAGDTQYF.